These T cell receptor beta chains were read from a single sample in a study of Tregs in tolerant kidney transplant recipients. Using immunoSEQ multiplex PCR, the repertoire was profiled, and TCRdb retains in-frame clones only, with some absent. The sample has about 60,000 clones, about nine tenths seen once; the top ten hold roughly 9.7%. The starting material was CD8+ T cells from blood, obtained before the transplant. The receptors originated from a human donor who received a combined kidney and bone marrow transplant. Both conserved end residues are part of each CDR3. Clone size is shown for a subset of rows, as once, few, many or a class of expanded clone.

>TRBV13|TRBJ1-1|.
CASSSRGEGTEAFF
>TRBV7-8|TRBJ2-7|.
CASSLAPVYEQYF
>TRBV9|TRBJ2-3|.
CASSAPTSGVSTDTQYF
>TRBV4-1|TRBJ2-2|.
CASSVTNTGELFF
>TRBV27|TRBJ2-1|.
CASSFLAALNEQFF
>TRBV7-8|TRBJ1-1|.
CASSKGIRTEAFF
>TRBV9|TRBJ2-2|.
CASSPGTGVTGELFF
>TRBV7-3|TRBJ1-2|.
CASSSPLDRARGYTF
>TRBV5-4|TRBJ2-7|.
CASAPGLDEQYF
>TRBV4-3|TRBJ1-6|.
CASSQYGNNSPLHF
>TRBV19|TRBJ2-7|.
CASSPTGLSYEQYF
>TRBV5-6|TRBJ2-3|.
CASNYKTGRFADTQYF
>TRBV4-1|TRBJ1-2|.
CASSQVRGGYTF
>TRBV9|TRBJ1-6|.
CASSVEQANSPLHF
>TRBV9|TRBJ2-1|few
CASSVVQRGNEQFF
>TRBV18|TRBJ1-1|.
CASSPTGRNTEAFF
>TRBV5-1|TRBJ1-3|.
CASSEDRTENSGNTIYF
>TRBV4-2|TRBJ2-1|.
CASSSGGGNEQFF
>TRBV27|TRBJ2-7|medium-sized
CASSPWTSGGDRAYEQYF